Each of the 27 T cell receptor beta chains below was sequenced from the same sample in a study of T cells expressing NK-cell markers (TCRdb year 2020). The library came from 5' RACE. The sample was run on an Illumina HiSeq 2000. After the reads were reprocessed by TCRdb, one entry was made per CDR3 protein sequence, with no DNA. The sample table holds roughly 300,000 distinct CDR3 sequences. The ten largest clonotypes hold 3.5% to 5% of the sample. Material: blood T cells: a sorted CD56 or NKG2C T cell subset, CD4+ or CD8+ T cells, or bulk PBMC T cells (not recorded which). These receptors came from a woman between 18 and 70 years old in good health.

V usage is TRBV6-2 or TRBV6-3 and J usage is TRBJ2-2; the TCRdb D gene call, TRBD1, has no DNA to confirm it. Germline V gene sequence: CDR1 MNHEY, CDR2 SVGEGT. The CDR3 sequence is 17 residues long. This CDR3 is CASSYSRRTGYTGELFF.

The chain employs TRBV29-1 and TRBJ1-1. The CDR3 contains 17 residues. CDR1 SQVTM and CDR2 ANQGSEA come from the germline V gene. The chain's CDR3 is CSARGGADSIMNTEAFF.

J is TRBJ1-2 and V is TRBV12-3 or TRBV12-4. The CDR3 covers 12 residues. The CDR3 spells CASSSGSYGYTF.

The chain links TRBV12-3 or TRBV12-4 to TRBJ2-3; TCRdb reports TRBD1, a call that lacks DNA to check it against. The CDR3 is made up of 15 amino acids. Here the CDR3 reads CASSFRTGGTDTQYF.

This chain links TRBV5-1 with TRBJ2-3; the D call from TCRdb, TRBD2, cannot be confirmed without DNA. There are 16 residues in the CDR3. Germline V gene data show CDR1 as SGHRS and CDR2 as YFSETQ. CDR3 region: CASSGGIAGHTDTQYF.

The rearrangement uses TRBV7-2 and TRBJ2-3; the D gene TCRdb calls, TRBD1, cannot be checked with no DNA. The germline CDR1 and CDR2 sequences are SGHTA and FQGNSA. CDR3 size: 16 residues. CDR3 loop: CASSPRGGSSTDTQYF.

J is TRBJ2-1 and V is TRBV20-1; lacking DNA, the TRBD2 call made by TCRdb goes unchecked. The CDR3 has 16 amino acids. Germline CDR1 DFQATT, CDR2 SNEGSKA (reference sequence). The CDR3 loop reads CSARDPGGSPYNEQFF.

The genes are TRBV11-3 and TRBJ2-1; TCRdb outputs TRBD1, but without DNA this stays unchecked. This CDR3 region has 14 residues. CDR1 is SGHNT and CDR2 is YENEEA in the germline V gene. The CDR3 region is CASSSQQGANEQFF.

V usage is TRBV4-3 and J usage is TRBJ1-2; the D call from TCRdb, TRBD1, cannot be confirmed without DNA. CDR1 and CDR2 from the germline V gene are LGHNA and YSLEER. The CDR3 has 15 amino acids. CDR3 region: CASSQLPGGGYGYTF.

The chain uses TRBV7-3 and TRBJ2-7; TCRdb's D call, TRBD1, is unchecked because there is no DNA. Per germline, CDR1 SGHTA and CDR2 FQGTGA. The CDR3 spans 12 residues. The chain's CDR3 is CASSLKGDEQYF.

The rearrangement uses TRBV11-2 and TRBJ2-3. The CDR3 contains 14 residues. Germline CDR1 SGHAT, CDR2 FQNNGV. The CDR3 sequence is CASSLGRATDTQYF.

The V call is TRBV30, the J call TRBJ2-7; TCRdb's D gene call, TRBD1, goes unchecked for lack of DNA. In germline, CDR1 is GTSNPN, CDR2 SVGIG (reference sequence). The CDR3 runs to 14 residues. The CDR3 here is CAWNPGQESYEQYF.

The rearrangement uses TRBV5-1 and TRBJ2-6. The CDR3 covers 14 residues. Germline CDR1 reads SGHRS; CDR2 reads YFSETQ. CDR3 sequence: CASSSDGETNVLTF.

J is TRBJ2-3 and V is TRBV7-2. The CDR3 is made up of 12 amino acids. The germline CDR1 and CDR2 sequences are SGHTA and FQGNSA. CDR3: CASSLQRNTQYF.

This sequence joins TRBV7-2 and TRBJ2-2. CDR1 and CDR2 from the germline V gene are SGHTA and FQGNSA. There are 14 residues in the CDR3. CDR3 in amino acids: CASSLTAHTGELFF.

The chain recombines TRBV5-4 with TRBJ2-5; TCRdb indicates TRBD1, and absent DNA this call remains unverified. Germline CDR1 and CDR2: SGHNT and YYREEE (reference sequence). This CDR3 is built from 13 residues. The CDR3 here is CASSLRSGETQYF.

The CDR3 loop reads CASSFFPGTNTGELFF. The J gene is TRBJ2-2, the V gene TRBV5-5; TCRdb indicates TRBD1, and absent DNA this call remains unverified. The CDR3 is 16 residues long. The germline CDR1 and CDR2 sequences are SGHKS and YYEKEE (reference sequence).

CDR3 sequence reads: CASARQGRLEKLFF. The chain links TRBV27 to TRBJ1-4. Looked up from germline, CDR1 is MNHEY and CDR2 is SMNVEV (reference sequence). CDR3 size: 14 residues.

The gene calls are TRBV7-2 and TRBJ2-3; the D call from TCRdb, TRBD2, cannot be confirmed without DNA. The germline V gene has CDR1 SGHTA and CDR2 FQGNSA. The CDR3 sequence is 14 residues long. CDR3: CASSIERRGGTQYF.

The rearrangement uses TRBV4-2 and TRBJ2-6. CDR3 length: 15 residues. The germline gives CDR1 LGHNA, CDR2 YNFKEQ. CDR3 amino acids: CASSPEGSGANVLTF.

The V and J genes are TRBV20-1 and TRBJ1-4; checking the TCRdb D call of TRBD1 is not possible without DNA. The CDR3 is 12 residues long. CDR1 is DFQATT, CDR2 SNEGSKA, per germline (reference sequence). The chain's CDR3 is CSARQGTEKLFF.

The chain is built from TRBV7-3 and TRBJ2-2; TCRdb reports TRBD2, a call that lacks DNA to check it against. Germline CDR1 reads SGHTA; CDR2 reads FQGTGA. The CDR3 runs 22 residues. The CDR3 spells CASSLKALRTSGRAPNTGELFF.

The chain recombines TRBV28 with TRBJ2-7; TCRdb names TRBD1, which stays unverified in the absence of DNA. CDR1 and CDR2 (germline): MDHEN, SYDVKM. CDR3 size: 13 residues. CDR3 amino acids: CASSPPISYEQYF.

The rearrangement links TRBV28 to TRBJ2-4; the D call of TRBD1 rests on TCRdb alone, since no DNA is present to check it. Looked up from germline, CDR1 is MDHEN and CDR2 is SYDVKM. This CDR3 is built from 14 residues. The CDR3 reads CASSLPGVGDIQYF.

The J gene is TRBJ2-3, the V gene TRBV6-5; absent DNA, TCRdb's TRBD2 call cannot be checked. This CDR3 comprises 16 residues. The germline V gene has CDR1 MNHEY and CDR2 SVGAGI. CDR3 sequence: CASSFLAGATTDTQYF.

The chain employs TRBV6-1 and TRBJ2-1; TCRdb's assignment of TRBD1 cannot be checked, as there is no DNA. Germline V lookup: CDR1 MNHNS, CDR2 SASEGT. The CDR3 runs 15 residues. The CDR3 sequence is CASSPTGSYYNEQFF.

The chain recombines TRBV6-1 with TRBJ1-3; the TCRdb D gene call, TRBD1, has no DNA to confirm it. Germline V gene data show CDR1 as MNHNS and CDR2 as SASEGT. The CDR3 has 16 amino acids. CDR3 in amino acids: CASSPPGRSSGNTIYF.